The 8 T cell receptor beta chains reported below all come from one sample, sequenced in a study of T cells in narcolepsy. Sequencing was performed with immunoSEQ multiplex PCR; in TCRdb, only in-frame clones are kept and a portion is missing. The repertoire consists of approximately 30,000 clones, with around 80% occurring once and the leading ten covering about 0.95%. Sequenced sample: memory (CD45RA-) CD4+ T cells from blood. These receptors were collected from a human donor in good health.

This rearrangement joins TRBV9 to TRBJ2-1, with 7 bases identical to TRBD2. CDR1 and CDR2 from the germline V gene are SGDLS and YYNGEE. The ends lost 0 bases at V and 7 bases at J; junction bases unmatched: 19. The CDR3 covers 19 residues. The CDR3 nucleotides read TGTGCCAGCAGCGTAGCTACGGGCGGGAGAGGCTCCGGTTTAAATGAGCAGTTCTTC. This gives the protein CASSVATGGRGSGLNEQFF. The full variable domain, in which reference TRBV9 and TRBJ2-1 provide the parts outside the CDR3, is DSGVTQTPKHLITATGQRVTLRCSPRSGDLSVYWYQQSLDQGLQFLIQYYNGEERAKGNILERFSAQQFPDLHSELNLSSLELGDSALYFCASSVATGGRGSGLNEQFFGPGTRLTVL.

The CDR3 DNA is TGTGCCAGCAGTTACCACCGTGGACACGATGGCTACACCTTC. It encodes CASSYHRGHDGYTF. This sequence joins TRBV6-5 and TRBJ1-2, with TRBD1 as a possible D gene (5 bases). The CDR3 has 14 amino acids. The V end was cut by 2 bases, the J end by 6 bases, with 13 bases between. Germline V gene sequence: CDR1 MNHEY, CDR2 SVGAGI.

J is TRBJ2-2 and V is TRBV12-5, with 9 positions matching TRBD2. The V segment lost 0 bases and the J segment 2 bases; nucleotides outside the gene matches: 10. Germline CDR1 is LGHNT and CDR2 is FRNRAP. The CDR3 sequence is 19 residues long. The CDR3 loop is CASGLVLSGGLENTGELFF. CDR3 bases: TGTGCTAGTGGTTTGGTACTTAGCGGGGGCCTAGAAAACACCGGGGAGCTGTTTTTT.

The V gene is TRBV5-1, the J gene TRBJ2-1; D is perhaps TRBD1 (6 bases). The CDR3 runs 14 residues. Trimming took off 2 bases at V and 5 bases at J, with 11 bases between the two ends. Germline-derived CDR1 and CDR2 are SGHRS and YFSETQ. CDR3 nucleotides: TGCGCCAGCAGCTTCGACAGGACGAACAATGAGCAGTTCTTC. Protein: CASSFDRTNNEQFF.

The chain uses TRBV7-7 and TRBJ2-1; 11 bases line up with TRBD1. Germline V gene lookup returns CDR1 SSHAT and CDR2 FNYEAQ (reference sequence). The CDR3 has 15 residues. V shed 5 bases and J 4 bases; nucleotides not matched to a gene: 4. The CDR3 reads CASSPGTGGYNEQFF. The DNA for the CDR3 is TGTGCCAGCAGCCCCGGGACAGGGGGATACAATGAGCAGTTCTTC.

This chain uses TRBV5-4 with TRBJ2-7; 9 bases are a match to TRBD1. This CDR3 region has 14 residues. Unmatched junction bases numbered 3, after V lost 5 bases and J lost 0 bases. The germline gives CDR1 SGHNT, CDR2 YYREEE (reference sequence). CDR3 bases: TGTGCCAGCAGGAAGACAGGGGGCTCCTACGAGCAGTACTTC. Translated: CASRKTGGSYEQYF. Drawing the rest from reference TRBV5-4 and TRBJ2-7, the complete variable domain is ETGVTQSPTHLIKTRGQQVTLRCSSQSGHNTVSWYQQALGQGPQFIFQYYREEENGRGNFPPRFSGLQFPNYSSELNVNALELDDSALYLCASRKTGGSYEQYFGPGTRLTVT.

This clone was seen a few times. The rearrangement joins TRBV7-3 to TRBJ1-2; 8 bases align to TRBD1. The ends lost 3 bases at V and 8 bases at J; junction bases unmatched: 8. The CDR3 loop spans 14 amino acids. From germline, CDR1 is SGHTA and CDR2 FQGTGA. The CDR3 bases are TGTGCCAGCAGCTTCCCCGGACAGGGCCGCGGCTACACCTTC. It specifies CASSFPGQGRGYTF.

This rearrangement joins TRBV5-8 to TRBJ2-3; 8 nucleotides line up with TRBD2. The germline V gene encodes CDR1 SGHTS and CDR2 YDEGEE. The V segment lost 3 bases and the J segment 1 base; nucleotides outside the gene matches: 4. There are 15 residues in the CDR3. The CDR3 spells CASSSGLAGTDTQYF. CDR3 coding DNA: TGTGCCAGCAGCTCAGGACTAGCTGGCACAGATACGCAGTATTTT.